A selection of T cell receptor beta chains follows, all from one sample in a study of cytomegalovirus exposure and HLA in healthy donors. TCRdb's table, derived via immunoSEQ multiplex PCR, lists solely in-frame clones and lacks some. The table has about 93,000 clones, roughly four fifths seen once. Sequencing used PBMCs. The receptor source for this set is a man younger than 40 in good health and CMV-seronegative. The CDR3 runs from the conserved cysteine through the conserved F or W. Each record gives: D gene, clone size, J gene, V gene, CDR3 protein, CDR3 DNA. D genes are given only for firm matches. Only some rows state a clone size, as once, few, many or a class for expanded clones.

>NA|NA|TRBJ1-2|TRBV9
CASSFGTNYGYTF
TGTGCCAGCAGTTTCGGTACGAACTATGGCTACACCTTC
>NA|NA|TRBJ1-1|TRBV29-1
CSVVGLQGMNTEAFF
TGCAGCGTTGTTGGGTTGCAGGGGATGAACACTGAAGCTTTCTTT
>NA|once|TRBJ1-1|TRBV19
CASSIGWGGPNTEAFF
TGTGCGAGTAGTATAGGGTGGGGGGGCCCTAACACTGAAGCTTTCTTT
>TRBD2|NA|TRBJ2-1|TRBV10-1
CASSEGREGREQFF
TGCGCCAGCAGTGAGGGGCGGGAGGGACGCGAGCAGTTCTTC
>TRBD2|NA|TRBJ2-7|TRBV6-5
CASSFERGSYEQYF
TGTGCCAGCAGTTTCGAGCGGGGTTCCTACGAGCAGTACTTC
>TRBD2|NA|TRBJ2-5|TRBV5-1
CASSSGGGETQYF
TGCGCCAGCAGCTCGGGGGGTGGAGAGACCCAGTACTTC
>NA|NA|TRBJ2-5|TRBV7-8
CASSFGQRETQYF
TGTGCCAGCAGCTTTGGACAGAGAGAGACCCAGTACTTC
>TRBD2|NA|TRBJ2-1|TRBV7-9
CASSARGLAGGLNNEQFF
TGTGCCAGCAGCGCCCGAGGACTAGCGGGAGGGCTAAACAATGAGCAGTTCTTC
>TRBD2|NA|TRBJ2-1|TRBV5-6
CASSSGGGGRLNNEQFF
TGTGCCAGCAGCTCGGGGGGGGGCGGGAGATTGAACAATGAGCAGTTCTTC
>TRBD2|NA|TRBJ2-1|TRBV6-1
CASTGTSGYNEQFF
TGTGCCAGCACCGGGACTAGCGGTTACAATGAGCAGTTCTTC
>TRBD2|NA|TRBJ2-1|TRBV2
CASLLAGGHNEQFF
TGTGCCAGCCTACTAGCGGGGGGGCACAATGAGCAGTTCTTC
>NA|few|TRBJ1-2|TRBV6-1
CASSEGAQGLYGYTF
TGTGCCAGCAGTGAAGGAGCTCAGGGTTTATATGGCTACACCTTC
>NA|few|TRBJ1-4|TRBV6-4
CASSEEAGEKLFF
TGTGCCAGCAGTGAGGAGGCCGGTGAAAAACTGTTTTTT
>TRBD1|NA|TRBJ1-1|TRBV11-2
CASSRTGDINEAFF
TGTGCCAGCAGCAGGACAGGGGATATAAATGAAGCTTTCTTT
>NA|NA|TRBJ1-1|TRBV18
CASSSDRNTEAFF
TGTGCCAGCTCATCTGACAGGAACACTGAAGCTTTCTTT
>TRBD1|NA|TRBJ2-5|TRBV19
CASSTAGTGGLKGETQYF
TGTGCCAGTAGTACTGCAGGGACAGGGGGCCTTAAGGGGGAGACCCAGTACTTC
>NA|NA|TRBJ2-1|TRBV19
CASNTYSEGGYEQFF
TGTGCCAGTAACACCTACAGCGAGGGGGGGTATGAGCAGTTCTTC
>NA|NA|TRBJ1-2|TRBV10-1
CARHTPGHPRDGYTF
TGCGCCAGACACACTCCGGGACACCCACGGGATGGCTACACCTTC
>NA|NA|TRBJ2-6|TRBV6-1
CATDISGANVLTF
TGTGCCACGGACATCTCTGGGGCCAACGTCCTGACTTTC
>NA|NA|TRBJ1-2|TRBV4-1
CASSQGGITGVYGYTF
TGCGCCAGCAGCCAAGGAGGGATAACGGGGGTCTATGGCTACACCTTC
>NA|NA|TRBJ2-2|TRBV7-3
CASTPGWTANTGELFF
TGTGCCAGCACCCCCGGGTGGACAGCGAACACCGGGGAGCTGTTTTTT
>TRBD2|NA|TRBJ2-3|TRBV9
CASSAGLAPDTQYF
TGTGCCAGCAGCGCGGGACTAGCCCCAGATACGCAGTATTTT